Listed below are T cell receptor beta chains from one sample, sequenced in a study of response to subunit inactivated influenza vaccine. TCRdb fed the RT-PCR reads into MiXCR, producing one record per CDR3 protein. Among approximately 230,000 distinct CDR3 sequences listed, 12% were seen once. The specimen comprised non-naive T cells sorted from PBMCs, sampled around 14 days before vaccination. The receptors here all came from a man aged 50 to 60 who received an inactivated influenza vaccine. Each CDR3 is given with its conserved first and last residue. Fields, in order: J gene, V gene, D gene, clone size, CDR3 protein, CDR3 DNA. D genes are given only for firm matches. Size tells how often a clone was seen (once, few, many) or the class of an expanded clone, and some rows leave it out.

J: TRBJ1-3
V: TRBV12-3/TRBV12-4
D: -
size: -
CDR3: CASSWGSNTIYF
DNA: TGTGCCAGCAGTTGGGGGAGCAACACCATATATTTT

J: TRBJ2-3
V: TRBV5-1
D: -
size: -
CDR3: CAGSPGDSLTDTQYF
DNA: TGCGCCGGCAGCCCAGGGGACTCCCTCACAGATACGCAGTATTTT

J: TRBJ1-6
V: TRBV20-1
D: TRBD1
size: -
CDR3: CSARIRDRGGNSPLHF
DNA: TGCAGTGCTAGAATCCGCGACAGGGGAGGGAATTCACCCCTCCACTTT

J: TRBJ2-1
V: TRBV5-1
D: TRBD2
size: few
CDR3: CASSRGLADYNEQFF
DNA: TGCGCCAGCAGCCGAGGACTAGCGGATTACAATGAGCAGTTCTTC

J: TRBJ1-4
V: TRBV27
D: TRBD1
size: -
CDR3: CASSGTGGTPKKLFF
DNA: TGTGCCAGCAGTGGGACAGGGGGAACTCCAAAAAAACTGTTTTTT

J: TRBJ2-2
V: TRBV27
D: TRBD2
size: -
CDR3: CASSFVAGGLNTGELFF
DNA: TGTGCCAGCAGTTTTGTAGCGGGAGGGCTAAATACCGGGGAGCTGTTTTTT

J: TRBJ1-1
V: TRBV29-1
D: -
size: -
CDR3: CSVPAGYTEAFF
DNA: TGCAGCGTTCCCGCCGGGTACACTGAAGCTTTCTTT

J: TRBJ1-4
V: TRBV28
D: TRBD1
size: -
CDR3: CASSQPGQGSSEKLFF
DNA: TGTGCCAGCAGTCAGCCGGGACAGGGTTCTTCTGAAAAACTGTTTTTT

J: TRBJ2-1
V: TRBV6-2/TRBV6-3
D: TRBD1
size: many
CDR3: CASSPRQGSYNEQFF
DNA: TGTGCCAGCAGTCCCCGACAGGGATCCTACAATGAGCAGTTCTTC

J: TRBJ2-1
V: TRBV4-2
D: TRBD2
size: many
CDR3: CASSLPGSGGAYEQFF
DNA: TGTGCCAGCAGCCTTCCGGGAAGCGGGGGGGCGTATGAGCAGTTCTTC

J: TRBJ2-7
V: TRBV20-1
D: -
size: -
CDR3: CSARDGRGVFYEQYF
DNA: TGCAGTGCTAGAGATGGGAGGGGGGTTTTCTACGAGCAGTACTTC

J: TRBJ1-1
V: TRBV5-6
D: -
size: -
CDR3: CASSLGPARNTEAFF
DNA: TGTGCCAGCAGCTTGGGGCCAGCCCGGAACACTGAAGCTTTCTTT

J: TRBJ2-1
V: TRBV20-1
D: TRBD2
size: few
CDR3: CSASISGSIGYNEQFF
DNA: TGCAGTGCTAGTATTAGCGGGAGTATTGGATACAATGAGCAGTTCTTC

J: TRBJ1-3
V: TRBV12-3/TRBV12-4
D: TRBD1
size: -
CDR3: CASITGTGLHSGNTIYF
DNA: TGTGCCAGCATTACCGGGACAGGGCTACACTCTGGAAACACCATATATTTT

J: TRBJ1-4
V: TRBV7-8
D: TRBD1
size: few
CDR3: CASSFGQGELFF
DNA: TGTGCCAGCAGCTTCGGACAGGGGGAACTGTTTTTT

J: TRBJ2-5
V: TRBV2
D: TRBD1
size: few
CDR3: CASSTDRGRKETQYF
DNA: TGTGCCAGCAGTACGGACAGGGGGCGAAAGGAGACCCAGTACTTC

J: TRBJ1-4
V: TRBV20-1
D: -
size: few
CDR3: CSAKYRGSNEKLFF
DNA: TGCAGTGCCAAGTACCGGGGGTCTAATGAAAAACTGTTTTTT

J: TRBJ2-5
V: TRBV4-3
D: TRBD2
size: few
CDR3: CASSQDFGGSTYQETQYF
DNA: TGCGCCAGCAGCCAAGATTTCGGCGGGAGTACCTACCAAGAGACCCAGTACTTC

J: TRBJ2-1
V: TRBV4-3
D: TRBD2
size: -
CDR3: CASSQDYSGSTNEQFF
DNA: TGCGCCAGCAGCCAAGATTATAGCGGGAGTACCAATGAGCAGTTCTTC

J: TRBJ2-3
V: TRBV3-1
D: TRBD2
size: -
CDR3: CASSRRLAGKSDTQYF
DNA: TGTGCCAGCAGCCGCCGGCTAGCGGGGAAATCAGATACGCAGTATTTT

J: TRBJ2-1
V: TRBV7-3
D: TRBD2
size: -
CDR3: CASSPTSGAYNEQFF
DNA: TGTGCCAGCAGCCCAACTAGCGGGGCATACAATGAGCAGTTCTTC

J: TRBJ1-4
V: TRBV29-1
D: TRBD1
size: few
CDR3: CSVEGTGNNEKLFF
DNA: TGCAGCGTTGAAGGGACAGGGAATAATGAAAAACTGTTTTTT

J: TRBJ1-1
V: TRBV28
D: TRBD1
size: -
CDR3: CASSLGTGRYTEAFF
DNA: TGTGCCAGCAGTCTAGGGACAGGGAGGTACACTGAAGCTTTCTTT

J: TRBJ1-3
V: TRBV7-2
D: -
size: -
CDR3: CASGEPSGNTIYF
DNA: TGTGCCAGCGGTGAGCCCTCTGGAAACACCATATATTTT

J: TRBJ1-1
V: TRBV28
D: -
size: -
CDR3: CASSNPTTGHVAFF
DNA: TGTGCCAGCAGCAACCCTACCACAGGGCATGTAGCTTTCTTT

J: TRBJ1-1
V: TRBV4-1
D: TRBD1
size: few
CDR3: CASSQSHRGRTEAFF
DNA: TGCGCCAGCAGCCAATCCCACAGGGGGCGGACTGAAGCTTTCTTT

J: TRBJ2-1
V: TRBV6-2/TRBV6-3
D: -
size: -
CDR3: CASGEAGRNEQFF
DNA: TGTGCCAGCGGGGAAGCAGGGAGAAATGAGCAGTTCTTC

J: TRBJ2-4
V: TRBV28
D: -
size: -
CDR3: CASSLDLRLAKNIQYF
DNA: TGTGCCAGCAGTTTAGACCTCCGGTTAGCCAAAAACATTCAGTACTTC

J: TRBJ2-1
V: TRBV19
D: TRBD2
size: -
CDR3: CASSIVASGSSYNEQFF
DNA: TGTGCCAGTAGTATAGTTGCTAGCGGGAGCTCCTACAATGAGCAGTTCTTC

J: TRBJ1-1
V: TRBV30
D: TRBD1
size: -
CDR3: CAWKWTGATEAFF
DNA: TGTGCCTGGAAATGGACAGGGGCCACTGAAGCTTTCTTT

J: TRBJ2-5
V: TRBV7-2
D: TRBD1
size: -
CDR3: CASSLGTGEATQYF
DNA: TGTGCCAGCAGCTTAGGGACAGGTGAAGCAACCCAGTACTTC

J: TRBJ2-7
V: TRBV6-1
D: TRBD1
size: -
CDR3: CASSPPGGQGTGEQYF
DNA: TGTGCCAGCAGCCCCCCGGGGGGACAGGGAACTGGCGAGCAGTACTTC

J: TRBJ2-7
V: TRBV5-6
D: TRBD1
size: few
CDR3: CASSLTGGREQYF
DNA: TGTGCCAGCAGCTTAACAGGGGGTCGCGAGCAGTACTTC

J: TRBJ2-6
V: TRBV15
D: -
size: -
CDR3: CATTTTLSSGANVLTF
DNA: TGTGCCACCACGACAACGCTCAGCTCTGGGGCCAACGTCCTGACTTTC

J: TRBJ2-7
V: TRBV12-3/TRBV12-4
D: -
size: few
CDR3: CASSFLVGYEQYF
DNA: TGTGCCAGCAGTTTTCTCGTTGGATACGAGCAGTACTTC

J: TRBJ2-7
V: TRBV5-1
D: TRBD1
size: -
CDR3: CASSLDGTGTYEQYF
DNA: TGCGCCAGCAGCTTGGATGGGACAGGGACATACGAGCAGTACTTC

J: TRBJ2-3
V: TRBV12-3/TRBV12-4
D: TRBD2
size: -
CDR3: CASCLKASGGTSTDTQYF
DNA: TGTGCCAGCTGTTTAAAGGCTAGCGGGGGGACTAGCACAGATACGCAGTATTTT

J: TRBJ2-2
V: TRBV7-2
D: -
size: few
CDR3: CASSLLRSTGELFF
DNA: TGTGCCAGCAGCTTATTAAGATCCACCGGGGAGCTGTTTTTT

J: TRBJ2-3
V: TRBV20-1
D: -
size: -
CDR3: CSARSEEPQDTQYF
DNA: TGCAGTGCTAGGAGTGAGGAACCCCAAGATACGCAGTATTTT

J: TRBJ2-5
V: TRBV15
D: TRBD1
size: -
CDR3: CATSRERTGAVETQYF
DNA: TGTGCCACCAGCAGAGAAAGAACAGGGGCGGTCGAGACCCAGTACTTC

J: TRBJ2-3
V: TRBV5-5
D: TRBD2
size: few
CDR3: CASSLRTSGSHLADTQYF
DNA: TGTGCCAGCAGCTTGAGGACTAGCGGGAGTCATTTGGCAGATACGCAGTATTTT

J: TRBJ2-1
V: TRBV7-3
D: TRBD2
size: -
CDR3: CASSLGGTSGIEQFF
DNA: TGTGCCAGCAGCCTAGGTGGGACTAGCGGGATTGAGCAGTTCTTC

J: TRBJ2-7
V: TRBV7-9
D: -
size: -
CDR3: CASSFDSSYEQYF
DNA: TGTGCCAGCAGCTTTGACAGCTCCTACGAGCAGTACTTC

J: TRBJ2-1
V: TRBV12-3/TRBV12-4
D: -
size: -
CDR3: CASRPTSSYNEQFF
DNA: TGTGCCAGCAGGCCTACTAGCTCCTACAATGAGCAGTTCTTC

J: TRBJ2-6
V: TRBV9
D: -
size: many
CDR3: CASSLTIAVGETGANVLTF
DNA: TGTGCCAGCAGCCTCACGATTGCGGTGGGAGAGACCGGGGCCAACGTCCTGACTTTC

J: TRBJ1-6
V: TRBV20-1
D: TRBD1
size: few
CDR3: CSARPPGQNSPLHF
DNA: TGCAGTGCTAGGCCGCCGGGACAGAATTCACCCCTCCACTTT

J: TRBJ2-6
V: TRBV20-1
D: -
size: -
CDR3: CSALTRPGFLTGANVLTF
DNA: TGCAGTGCTTTGACGCGGCCGGGGTTTTTGACTGGGGCCAACGTCCTGACTTTC

J: TRBJ1-5
V: TRBV7-2
D: -
size: many
CDR3: CASSLAASNNQPQHF
DNA: TGTGCCAGCAGCTTAGCAGCCTCAAACAATCAGCCCCAGCATTTT

J: TRBJ2-7
V: TRBV29-1
D: -
size: many
CDR3: CSVEMGATGARYEQYF
DNA: TGCAGCGTTGAAATGGGTGCGACAGGCGCTCGATACGAGCAGTACTTC

J: TRBJ2-5
V: TRBV6-1
D: -
size: -
CDR3: CASSELSYSQETQYF
DNA: TGTGCCAGCAGTGAATTGTCCTATAGCCAAGAGACCCAGTACTTC

J: TRBJ2-1
V: TRBV5-1
D: -
size: many
CDR3: CASSLAGANNEQFF
DNA: TGCGCCAGCAGCTTGGCGGGGGCTAACAATGAGCAGTTCTTC

J: TRBJ2-7
V: TRBV3-1
D: -
size: few
CDR3: CASSFKDRDEQYF
DNA: TGTGCCAGCAGCTTCAAGGACCGGGACGAGCAGTACTTC

J: TRBJ2-5
V: TRBV6-1
D: -
size: -
CDR3: CASTIGGAVRETQYF
DNA: TGTGCCAGCACCATCGGGGGCGCAGTACGAGAGACCCAGTACTTC

J: TRBJ2-7
V: TRBV4-3
D: TRBD2
size: many
CDR3: CASSQDVLAGGWQYF
DNA: TGCGCCAGCAGCCAAGATGTGCTAGCGGGAGGTTGGCAGTACTTC

J: TRBJ2-2
V: TRBV20-1
D: TRBD2
size: few
CDR3: CSASGGAGELFF
DNA: TGCAGTGCTAGTGGGGGGGCCGGGGAGCTGTTTTTT

J: TRBJ1-5
V: TRBV7-8
D: -
size: few
CDR3: CASSLGGRGRDQPQHF
DNA: TGTGCCAGCAGCTTAGGGGGTAGGGGTAGGGATCAGCCCCAGCATTTT